These T cell receptor beta chains were read from a single sample in a study of blood T cells in healthy people across ages. TCRdb redid the calling of the 5' RACE reads with MiXCR, one entry per CDR3 protein. Seen here are hundreds of thousands of distinct CDR3 sequences, approximately 59% observed once, and the top ten hold 28%. Sequences were obtained from blood. Receptors were obtained from a man aged 25 to 40 in good health. Both conserved end residues are part of each CDR3. A D gene is named only where the DNA matches it firmly. Clone size is stated in some rows and not others, as once, few, many or a class when expanded.

CASFISYEQYF,TGTGCCAGCTTCATTTCCTACGAGCAGTACTTC,TRBJ2-7,TRBV2,.,.
CASSPKWDYNEQFF,TGTGCCAGCAGCCCGAAGTGGGACTACAATGAGCAGTTCTTC,TRBJ2-1,TRBV4-2,.,.
CASSQESSVGTQYF,TGCGCCAGCAGCCAAGAATCTAGCGTCGGGACCCAGTACTTC,TRBJ2-5,TRBV4-3,.,few
CASSQPLEIYQETQYF,TGCGCCAGCAGCCAACCCTTAGAAATATACCAAGAGACCCAGTACTTC,TRBJ2-5,TRBV4-1,.,.
CASSLLDPEGVEQFF,TGCGCCAGCAGCCTCTTAGACCCCGAGGGGGTTGAGCAGTTCTTC,TRBJ2-1,TRBV5-1,.,.
CASSRDSLGGEQYF,TGTGCCAGCAGCCGGGACAGCCTGGGAGGAGAGCAGTACTTC,TRBJ2-7,TRBV3-1,.,few
CATSRDGTELYGYTF,TGTGCCACCAGCAGAGATGGGACAGAACTTTATGGCTACACCTTC,TRBJ1-2,TRBV15,TRBD1,.
CASSPVPNSEAFF,TGTGCCAGCAGCCCTGTCCCGAACTCTGAAGCTTTCTTT,TRBJ1-1,TRBV7-9,.,.
CASNDRETEEQYF,TGTGCCAGCAATGACAGGGAAACAGAGGAGCAGTACTTC,TRBJ2-7,TRBV12-3/TRBV12-4,TRBD1,once
CASSSRSGPEQFF,TGTGCCAGCAGCTCCCGTAGCGGGCCCGAGCAGTTCTTC,TRBJ2-1,TRBV7-2,TRBD2,.
CASSSGAGVSDEQYF,TGTGCCAGCAGCTCCGGGGCCGGTGTATCCGACGAGCAGTACTTC,TRBJ2-7,TRBV9,.,.
CASLGLHNEQFF,TGTGCCAGCCTCGGTCTCCACAATGAGCAGTTCTTC,TRBJ2-1,TRBV2,.,.
CASSYFGSNQPQHF,TGTGCCAGCAGTTACTTTGGTAGCAATCAGCCCCAGCATTTT,TRBJ1-5,TRBV6-2/TRBV6-3,.,.
CAWSFGPYEQYF,TGTGCCTGGTCTTTCGGACCCTACGAGCAGTACTTC,TRBJ2-7,TRBV30,.,.
CASSVVAPWTGELFF,TGTGCCAGCAGCGTGGTAGCCCCGTGGACCGGGGAGCTGTTTTTT,TRBJ2-2,TRBV7-9,.,.
CASALTRIGGRRQPQHF,TGTGCCAGCGCTCTAACCAGGATAGGGGGCCGGCGGCAGCCCCAGCATTTT,TRBJ1-5,TRBV28,TRBD1,once
CSAHVVGLADQETQYF,TGCAGTGCCCACGTGGTGGGACTAGCGGACCAAGAGACCCAGTACTTC,TRBJ2-5,TRBV20-1,TRBD2,.
CASTWDRSYEQYF,TGCGCCAGCACCTGGGACAGGTCCTACGAGCAGTACTTC,TRBJ2-7,TRBV5-1,TRBD1,few
CASSITTYTDTQYF,TGTGCCAGCAGCATTACTACCTACACAGATACGCAGTATTTT,TRBJ2-3,TRBV5-6,.,.
CASTRTGPSYNEQFF,TGTGCCAGCACCCGGACAGGGCCCTCCTACAATGAGCAGTTCTTC,TRBJ2-1,TRBV12-3/TRBV12-4,TRBD1,.
CALGLDQYF,TGTGCCTTAGGGTTGGACCAGTACTTC,TRBJ2-5,TRBV30,.,.
CASSSLKDSYEQYF,TGTGCCAGCAGTTCCCTTAAGGATTCCTACGAGCAGTACTTC,TRBJ2-7,TRBV7-2,.,.
CASSRGEWTGGVNYYGYTF,TGTGCCAGCAGTCGAGGGGAATGGACAGGGGGCGTTAATTACTATGGCTACACCTTC,TRBJ1-2,TRBV6-1,TRBD1,.
CASTRLSGETQYF,TGTGCCAGCACCCGGCTCTCGGGAGAGACCCAGTACTTC,TRBJ2-5,TRBV27,.,once
CASSQEQRDTQYF,TGCGCCAGCAGCCAAGAACAGCGGGATACGCAGTATTTT,TRBJ2-3,TRBV4-3,.,few
CASSLAGEANAGTGELFF,TGCGCCAGCAGCTTGGCTGGGGAAGCTAACGCAGGCACCGGGGAGCTGTTTTTT,TRBJ2-2,TRBV5-1,.,.
CSATLSYEQYF,TGCAGTGCTACTCTTTCCTACGAGCAGTACTTC,TRBJ2-7,TRBV20-1,.,few